Here is one T cell receptor beta chain with its context. Its cognate antigen is unknown. The CDR3 has 18 amino acids. From germline, CDR1 is LNHDA and CDR2 SQIVND (reference sequence). V was shortened by 3 bases and J by 3 bases, with 21 bases between the two germline ends. The entirety of the isolated RNA underwent reverse transcription, so expressed TCRB transcripts were sequenced. TCRdb's table, derived via immunoSEQ multiplex PCR, lists solely in-frame clones and lacks some. The data contain hundreds of thousands of clones, 15% of them seen just once; the ten biggest clones take up less than 0.02%. The sample comes from a study of beta chain features in type 1 diabetes. Study results and caveats: In all four CD4+ subsets, TCRB CDR3 length was significantly, moderately reduced in type 1 diabetes.

The chain has TRBV19 and TRBJ1-5, with D possibly TRBD1 on 6 matching bases. The sequenced sample consisted of naive CD4+ T cells from blood. This TCR was recovered from a man in his late teens or twenties with type 1 diabetes. CDR3 sequence: CASSIPKNSGAVNQPQHF. CDR3 in DNA: TGTGCCAGTAGTATCCCGAAGAATTCAGGGGCAGTCAATCAGCCCCAGCATTTT.